This T cell receptor beta chain came from a study of cytomegalovirus exposure and HLA in healthy donors (dated by TCRdb to about 2017). Describing the broader study: The 650 to 800 repertoires of the first cohort and the roughly 110 validation repertoires were produced on the same platform, according to a later analysis. Along with the approximately 650-subject first cohort, a separate validation cohort of around 120 different subjects was used. The study combined high-throughput TCR immunosequencing, statistical association of individual TCRs with disease status, and machine learning to predict cytomegalovirus infection status. The study aimed to test whether cataloging public T cell receptors could reveal signatures of past pathogen exposure.

The library came from the immunoSEQ multiplex PCR assay. The authors' analysis ran thus. A statistical classification framework was built for diagnosing cytomegalovirus status from the catalog of TCR beta chain sequences. TCRdb holds this immuneACCESS table with in-frame rearrangements only. Some clones are missing; in checked studies, unresolved V genes explain under half, and the rest has no known cause. The DNA gave D and trimming, while V, J and clone size come from that table. This sample holds about 130,000 clones; 85% to 90% were observed only once. The top ten clonotypes cover about 1.1% of the sample. Remarks on this clone: It has no known antigen specificity. Base qualities were left out, and no much larger clone turns up one base away.

The investigation overall reported the following: In the study, approximately 150 TCR beta chains were listed as associated with cytomegalovirus. A later analysis lacked HLA typing for the validation cohort, so it scored co-occurrence in that cohort across all 120 repertoires. Most TCR sequences were seen in very few donors, while some public TCRs were found in many individuals. A few of the identified cytomegalovirus-associated TCR beta chains were confirmed in vitro to be specific for cytomegalovirus antigens. The authors suggested that the approach could potentially be extended to other disease states and immunological phenotypes. A later analysis found that TCRs clustered in the first cohort also tended to co-occur in the 100 to 150 validation repertoires, with 94% of cluster scores above 0. In both the original and validation cohorts, the classifier was reported to diagnose cytomegalovirus status with high specificity and sensitivity.

The donors were included in the validation cohort of 130 or so subjects, a group kept apart from the roughly 700-subject first cohort. Sequencing was performed on PBMCs. The clonotype was recovered from a young woman in good health and CMV-seronegative.

The CDR3 reads CASSTRTGGATDTQYF. The nucleotide sequence is TGTGCCAGCAGCACCCGGACAGGGGGAGCCACAGATACGCAGTATTTT. This sequence uses TRBV7-9 and TRBJ2-3, and 10 junctional nucleotides match TRBD1. Trimming removed 5 bases from V and 2 bases from J; the gene matches leave 7 bases unexplained. The germline V gene (reference sequence) yields SEHNR for CDR1 and FQNEAQ for CDR2. Its CDR3 holds 16 amino acids, cysteine through phenylalanine. Kept here is only the CDR3 DNA, which spans 48 bases and is read in frame from base 1.